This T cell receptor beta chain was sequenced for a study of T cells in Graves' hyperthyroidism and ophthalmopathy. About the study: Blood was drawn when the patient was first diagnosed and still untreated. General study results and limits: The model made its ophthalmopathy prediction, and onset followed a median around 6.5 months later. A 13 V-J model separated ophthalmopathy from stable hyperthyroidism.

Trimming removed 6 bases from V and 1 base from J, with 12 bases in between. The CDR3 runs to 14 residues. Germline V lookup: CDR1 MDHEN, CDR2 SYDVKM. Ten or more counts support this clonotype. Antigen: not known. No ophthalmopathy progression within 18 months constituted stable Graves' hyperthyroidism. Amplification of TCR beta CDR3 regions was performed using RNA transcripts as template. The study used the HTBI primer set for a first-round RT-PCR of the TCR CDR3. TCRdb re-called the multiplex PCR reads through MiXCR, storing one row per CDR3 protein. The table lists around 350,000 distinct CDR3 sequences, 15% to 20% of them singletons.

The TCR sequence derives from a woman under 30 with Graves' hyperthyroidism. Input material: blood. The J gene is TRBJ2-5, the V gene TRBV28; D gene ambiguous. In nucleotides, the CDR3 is TGTGCCAGCAGCCTGATACACCTCCAAGAGACCCAGTACTTC. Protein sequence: CASSLIHLQETQYF.